Given below is one T cell receptor beta chain in context. The data belong to a study of T cells in localized non-small cell lung cancer. This CDR3 has 16 residues. The table came from immunoSEQ multiplex PCR; TCRdb's copy has only in-frame clones and leaves some out. This table holds approximately 88,000 clones, roughly 88% found once. The source was PBMCs, collected before any cancer treatment. The receptor was isolated from a woman aged 35-75 years with stage II squamous cell lung carcinoma. This sequence joins TRBV21-1 and TRBJ1-4. TRBV21-1 is marked as a pseudogene. CDR3 region: CASSKDGGRSNEKLFF. The CDR3 bases are TGTGCCAGCAGCAAAGATGGAGGACGGTCTAATGAAAAACTGTTTTTT.